These 27 T cell receptor beta chains share one sample of origin, sequenced in a study of cytomegalovirus exposure and HLA in healthy donors. 60 Vbeta and 13 Jbeta primers were used in PCR. Produced via immunoSEQ multiplex PCR; TCRdb's table is partial and in-frame only. In the table there are about 88,000 clones, 65% to 80% of which are singletons. What was sequenced was PBMCs. The receptors were gathered from a woman under 30 in good health and CMV-seropositive.

The CDR3 here is CASSTTGGEQYF. DNA for the CDR3: TGTGCCAGCAGCACGACAGGGGGCGAGCAGTACTTC. The chain links TRBV28 to TRBJ2-7, with TRBD1 matching 9 bases. Per germline, CDR1 MDHEN and CDR2 SYDVKM. Trimming at V came to 6 bases and at J to 6 bases, leaving 3 bases not matched to a gene. This CDR3 spans 12 amino acids. Supplemented by reference TRBV28 and TRBJ2-7, the full variable domain reads DVKVTQSSRYLVKRTGEKVFLECVQDMDHENMFWYRQDPGLGLRLIYFSYDVKMKEKGDIPEGYSVSREKKERFSLILESASTNQTSMYLCASSTTGGEQYFGPGTRLTVT.

V usage is TRBV7-2 and J usage is TRBJ1-4; D not resolved. V was shortened by 5 bases and J by 7 bases, with 20 bases between the two germline ends. Germline CDR1 and CDR2: SGHTA and FQGNSA. The CDR3 consists of 16 residues. Written as DNA, the CDR3 is TGTGCCAGCAGCAGAGTGATGACGGGGTTGGGTGAAAAACTGTTTTTT. Translated, it gives CASSRVMTGLGEKLFF.

The rearrangement joins TRBV6-4 to TRBJ2-1, with TRBD2 identical over 9 bases. Germline lookup yields CDR1 MRHNA and CDR2 SNTAGT. CDR3 length equals 15 residues. V shed 6 bases and J 4 bases; nucleotides not matched to a gene: 7. CDR3 DNA: TGTGCCAGCAGCGAATCTAGCGGGGCTTACAATGAGCAGTTCTTC. Translating it yields CASSESSGAYNEQFF.

The chain couples TRBV7-2 to TRBJ2-7; TRBD2 matches 9 bases. Looked up from germline, CDR1 is SGHTA and CDR2 is FQGNSA. The length of the CDR3 is 17 residues. The junction had 16 bases not matched to a gene; V was cut back by 4 bases and J by 6 bases. DNA for the CDR3: TGTGCCAGCAGCTCACGGCTAGCGGGACGACCACCACGCGAGCAGTACTTC. This gives the protein CASSSRLAGRPPREQYF.

This chain links TRBV5-4 with TRBJ2-3, with a tentative D call TRBD2 (5 bases). Trimming cost V 4 bases and J 1 base, with 16 bases left between them. The CDR3 spans 16 residues. CDR1 SGHNT and CDR2 YYREEE come from the germline V gene (reference sequence). The CDR3 loop reads CASSEQAVSGTDTQYF. As DNA, the CDR3 is TGTGCCAGCAGCGAGCAAGCGGTTAGCGGCACAGATACGCAGTATTTT. Looking up the rest from reference TRBV5-4 and TRBJ2-3 gives the full variable domain: ETGVTQSPTHLIKTRGQQVTLRCSSQSGHNTVSWYQQALGQGPQFIFQYYREEENGRGNFPPRFSGLQFPNYSSELNVNALELDDSALYLCASSEQAVSGTDTQYFGPGTRLTVL.

This clone has a handful of counts. This rearrangement joins TRBV6-1 to TRBJ1-2, with D possibly matching TRBD1 (5 bases). Germline V gene sequence: CDR1 MNHNS, CDR2 SASEGT. This CDR3 is built from 14 residues. V lost 0 bases and J lost 3, with 8 bases in between. The CDR3 here is CASSEAGGHYGYTF. The CDR3, as DNA: TGTGCCAGCAGTGAAGCGGGGGGTCACTATGGCTACACCTTC.

The rearrangement joins TRBV29-1 to TRBJ1-2; D ambiguous. From germline, CDR1 is SQVTM and CDR2 ANQGSEA. Trimming pared 5 bases from V and 5 bases from J, leaving 21 bases between. The CDR3 length is 15 residues. The CDR3 nucleotides read TGCAGCGTTCCCTCAGGCATCCCAAACCTTTATGGCTACACCTTC. Translation: CSVPSGIPNLYGYTF.

On this clone itself: One junction end disagrees with the germline gene, perhaps due to a read error. The genes are TRBV11-2 and TRBJ2-2; 8 bases line up with TRBD2. This CDR3 comprises 15 residues. Germline CDR1 and CDR2: SGHAT and FQNNGV. The CDR3 region is CASSLGTSYTGELFF. The CDR3 nucleotides are TGTGCCAGCAGTTTAGGGACTAGTTATACCGGGGAGCTGTTTTTT.

As to this clone: The sample holds other DNA sequences that translate to the same CDR3. J is TRBJ1-2 and V is TRBV28, with D possibly TRBD1 on 5 matching bases. The germline gives CDR1 MDHEN, CDR2 SYDVKM. V lost 2 bases and J lost 2, with 9 bases in between. The CDR3 has 14 amino acids. CDR3 in DNA: TGTGCCAGCAGTTTAGGCCAGGGAAACTATGGCTACACCTTC. It translates to CASSLGQGNYGYTF.

V and J are TRBV5-1 and TRBJ2-7; TRBD2 is a possible D gene (6 bases). This CDR3 region has 15 residues. Trimming left V 8 bases short and J 2 bases short, with 20 bases between. Germline loops: CDR1 SGHRS, CDR2 YFSETQ. The DNA for the CDR3 is TGCGCCAGTCAAACTAGCAAGGGGTCTCCCTACGAGCAGTACTTC. This codes for CASQTSKGSPYEQYF. The variable domain in full, completed from reference TRBV5-1 and TRBJ2-7, reads KAGVTQTPRYLIKTRGQQVTLSCSPISGHRSVSWYQQTPGQGLQFLFEYFSETQRNKGNFPGRFSGRQFSNSRSEMNVSTLELGDSALYLCASQTSKGSPYEQYFGPGTRLTVT.

The genes are TRBV11-2 and TRBJ2-5; 12 nucleotides line up with TRBD2. CDR3 size: 15 residues. Germline assignment: CDR1 SGHAT and CDR2 FQNNGV. With V trimmed by 1 base and J by 5 bases, 2 bases remained unmatched. CDR3 coding DNA: TGTGCCAGCAGCTTAGCTAGCGGGGGGGTGGAGACCCAGTACTTC. This encodes CASSLASGGVETQYF.

The chain links TRBV28 to TRBJ2-7; 7 bases agree with TRBD2. From germline, CDR1 is MDHEN and CDR2 SYDVKM. The CDR3 contains 14 residues. Trimming at V came to 3 bases and at J to 2 bases, leaving 4 bases not matched to a gene. In DNA form, the CDR3 reads TGTGCCAGCAGTTTGGCGGGAGTCCCCTACGAGCAGTACTTC. Translation gives CASSLAGVPYEQYF.

The sample holds one count of this clone. The rearrangement uses TRBV15 and TRBJ2-3; 10 positions agree with TRBD2. CDR3 length equals 16 residues. The germline V gene encodes CDR1 LNHNV and CDR2 YYDKDF (reference sequence). V gave up 0 bases and J gave up 5 bases; unmatched junction bases: 5. This CDR3 is CATSRDVTSGLDTQYF. The CDR3 DNA sequence: TGTGCCACCAGCAGAGATGTGACTAGCGGGTTAGATACGCAGTATTTT.

V usage is TRBV5-5 and J usage is TRBJ1-2, with 8 bases that match TRBD1. The trim removed 0 bases at V and 6 bases at J, leaving 16 bases unmatched. This CDR3 has 18 residues. Germline loops: CDR1 SGHKS, CDR2 YYEKEE (reference sequence). CDR3 bases: TGTGCCAGCAGCTTGGCTCTGGGGGTTAGAGACAGGGGCCATGGCTACACCTTC. Translation: CASSLALGVRDRGHGYTF.

Concerning this clone: A junction boundary mismatches the germline segment, possibly from a read error. The V and J genes are TRBV7-2 and TRBJ2-7; the match to TRBD2 covers 10 bases. This CDR3 region has 18 residues. Germline V CDR1 and CDR2: SGHTA, FQGNSA. This CDR3 reads CASSQDIAGGLLMDEQYF. The CDR3 coding sequence is TGCGCCAGCAGCCAAGATATAGCGGGAGGACTCCTTATGGACGAGCAGTACTTC.

This clone has only one observation. The chain employs TRBV4-2 and TRBJ2-5; D is perhaps TRBD1 (6 bases). Near its end, the DNA agrees better with TRBJ2-7, so the J call may be wrong. This CDR3 comprises 15 residues. Germline CDR1 and CDR2: LGHNA and YNFKEQ. CDR3 bases: TGTGCCAGCAGCCAAGAGGGGGCGAGCTCCTACGAGCAGTACTTC. The encoded protein is CASSQEGASSYEQYF.

The rearrangement uses TRBV4-1 and TRBJ1-1, with a possible D match to TRBD1 (5 bases). CDR1 is MGHRA and CDR2 is YSYEKL in the germline V gene. V gave up 3 bases and J gave up 8 bases, with 13 bases separating them. The CDR3 covers 13 residues. The CDR3 DNA follows: TGCGCCAGCAGCCATGACGACAGCAGGGAAGCTTTCTTT. Protein product: CASSHDDSREAFF.

This chain connects TRBV2 to TRBJ1-4, with TRBD1 as a possible D gene (5 bases). The V end lost 0 bases, the J end lost 7 bases, and 18 bases lay between the germline ends. The germline V gene encodes CDR1 SNHLY and CDR2 FYNNEI. The CDR3 runs to 17 residues. The CDR3 sequence: CASSEASWRDWGEKLFF. Written as DNA, the CDR3 is TGTGCCAGCAGTGAAGCGTCTTGGAGGGACTGGGGTGAAAAACTGTTTTTT.

This chain uses TRBV6-4 with TRBJ2-2, with 9 nucleotides matching TRBD2. V lost 0 bases, J lost 4 bases, and 0 bases stayed unmatched. The CDR3 runs 15 residues. Germline V gives CDR1 MRHNA, CDR2 SNTAGT. DNA of the CDR3: TGTGCCAGCAGTGACTCAGCGGGGGGCACCGGGGAGCTGTTTTTT. Protein: CASSDSAGGTGELFF.

Points on this clone: The sample holds other DNA sequences that translate to the same CDR3. CDR3 sequence (DNA): TGTGCCAGCAGTGACTCTAGGACAGGCCGTGGCTACACCTTC. The encoded protein is CASSDSRTGRGYTF. The chain uses TRBV6-4 and TRBJ1-2, with TRBD1 matching 7 bases. The V gene's germline CDR1 is MRHNA and CDR2 SNTAGT. The CDR3 is made up of 14 amino acids. Trimming at V came to 0 bases and at J to 7 bases, leaving 5 bases not matched to a gene.

The chain employs TRBV19 and TRBJ1-1; 10 bases match TRBD1. The CDR3 is made up of 21 amino acids. The J segment lost 4 bases and the V segment lost 4 bases, leaving 24 bases of the junction unmatched. The germline V gene encodes CDR1 LNHDA and CDR2 SQIVND (reference sequence). CDR3 amino acids: CASSRGADPGQGMGRFTEAFF. CDR3 sequence (DNA): TGTGCCAGTAGTAGAGGGGCGGACCCGGGACAGGGGATGGGTCGGTTCACTGAAGCTTTCTTT.

This chain uses TRBV4-1 with TRBJ1-6; TRBD1 is a possible D gene (6 bases). V shed 3 bases and J shed 5 bases, with 14 bases lying between them. The CDR3 covers 16 residues. Germline loops: CDR1 MGHRA, CDR2 YSYEKL. CDR3 DNA: TGCGCCAGCAGCCAGCTGACAGGAGGTAATAATTCACCCCTCCACTTT. Translated: CASSQLTGGNNSPLHF.

The chain employs TRBV5-1 and TRBJ2-7; D not certain. Trimming took off 0 bases at V and 2 bases at J, with 6 bases between the two ends. The CDR3 consists of 13 residues. CDR1 is SGHRS, CDR2 YFSETQ, per germline. The CDR3 loop reads CASSLDTPYEQYF. The CDR3 region has the DNA TGCGCCAGCAGCTTGGACACCCCCTACGAGCAGTACTTC.

The chain joins TRBV6-5 to TRBJ2-7, with 8 bases aligning to TRBD2. V was pared by 5 bases and J by 7 bases, with 13 bases of the junction left unmatched. The CDR3 consists of 15 residues. CDR1 is MNHEY and CDR2 is SVGAGI in the germline V gene. In nucleotides, the CDR3 is TGTGCCAGCAGTGCCCCGGGACTAGGGGTAAGGGAGCAGTACTTC. Translated, it gives CASSAPGLGVREQYF.

The rearrangement joins TRBV18 to TRBJ2-7, with a weak D call TRBD1 (5 bases). The ends were cut back, 3 bases at V and 6 bases at J, with 12 bases in the middle. Germline lookup yields CDR1 KGHSH and CDR2 LQKENI. This CDR3 has 13 residues. This chain's CDR3 is CASSPVGPGEQYF. The CDR3 bases are TGTGCCAGCTCACCCGTGGGGCCTGGCGAGCAGTACTTC.

The rearrangement links TRBV6-1 to TRBJ1-2; a possible D gene is TRBD1 (6 bases). Germline V lookup: CDR1 MNHNS, CDR2 SASEGT. The CDR3 has 13 amino acids. V lost 3 bases, J lost 2 bases, and 7 bases lay in between. The CDR3 nucleotides are TGTGCCAGCAGTGAGGGGACAAACTATGGCTACACCTTC. Its translation is CASSEGTNYGYTF.

The chain combines TRBV7-9 with TRBJ1-1, with a tentative D call TRBD1 (5 bases). Germline loops: CDR1 SEHNR, CDR2 FQNEAQ (reference sequence). V was trimmed by 5 bases and J by 1 base, leaving 17 bases between them. The CDR3 totals 16 residues. The CDR3 loop is CASSPLSRVGNTEAFF. DNA of the CDR3: TGTGCCAGCAGCCCCTTGAGCAGGGTAGGGAACACTGAAGCTTTCTTT.